This T cell receptor (beta chain) was captured by sequencing in a study of regulatory T cells in long-lasting Graves disease. This clonotype appeared many times. This sample's time point: newly diagnosed GD, antithyroid drugs for less than 3 months. There was RNA extracted from PBMCs, and the TCR library was made from it. In building TCR beta libraries, iRepertoire HTBI primers were used together with Arm-PCR of CDR3 regions. MiXCR, run by TCRdb on the multiplex PCR reads, gives a single entry per CDR3 protein. The sample lists 550,000 to 700,000 distinct CDR3 sequences; roughly 16% were seen once. These data were likewise used in another study, on T cells in Graves' hyperthyroidism and ophthalmopathy. From that report: Used for diagnoses were clinical symptoms, serum thyroxine and TRAb, thyroid ultrasound and orbital computed tomography.

Here the sequenced sample was peripheral blood mononuclear cells (PBMCs), taken at new diagnosis, from a patient treated with antithyroid drugs. This TCR came from a young man with Graves disease.

The CDR3 loop is CASSPPRVRRVSDTQYF. In DNA, the CDR3 is TGTGCCAGCAGCCCCCCACGGGTCCGTCGGGTGTCAGATACGCAGTATTTT. This chain joins TRBV7-9 and TRBJ2-3; D gene unclear. The germline gives CDR1 SEHNR, CDR2 FQNEAQ (reference sequence). This CDR3 has 17 amino acids. The V and J ends lost 5 bases and 4 bases respectively, with 22 bases between them.